The 24 T cell receptor beta chains given below trace back to one sample, sequenced in a study of OX40 agonist ivuxolimab in advanced cancers. TCRdb keeps only in-frame clones here, not all; method: immunoSEQ multiplex PCR. Here the sample spans tens of thousands of clones, 89% being singletons. The sequenced sample was CD4+ or CD8+ T cells sorted from blood, obtained in a trial of the OX40 agonist ivuxolimab. These receptors were taken from an adult with an advanced solid tumor such as melanoma, head and neck, liver or kidney cancer.

The V gene is TRBV16, the J gene TRBJ1-2; 7 nucleotides align to TRBD1. This CDR3 spans 15 amino acids. The germline V gene encodes CDR1 KGHSY and CDR2 FQNENV. The V and J ends lost 0 bases and 2 bases, in that order; junction bases with no gene match: 3. The chain's CDR3 is CASSQSHRGNYGYTF. CDR3 bases: TGTGCCAGCAGCCAATCTCACAGGGGAAACTATGGCTACACCTTC. Drawing the rest from reference TRBV16 and TRBJ1-2, the complete variable domain is GEEVAQTPKHLVRGEGQKAKLYCAPIKGHSYVFWYQQVLKNEFKFLISFQNENVFDETGMPKERFSAKCLPNSPCSLEIQATKLEDSAVYFCASSQSHRGNYGYTFGSGTRLTVV.

This rearrangement joins TRBV27 to TRBJ2-2; D call uncertain. Trimming removed 5 bases at V and 2 bases at J, with 3 bases between. Per germline, CDR1 MNHEY and CDR2 SMNVEV (reference sequence). The CDR3 consists of 12 residues. CDR3 nucleotides: TGTGCCAGCAGTCGCAACACCGGGGAGCTGTTTTTT. Residues: CASSRNTGELFF.

This chain joins TRBV29-1 and TRBJ2-5, with D unclear. The CDR3 is made up of 12 amino acids. In germline, CDR1 is SQVTM, CDR2 ANQGSEA. V was trimmed by 4 bases and J by 5 bases, leaving 11 bases between them. The CDR3 loop is CSVGDAGETQYF. The CDR3 bases are TGCAGCGTTGGGGATGCTGGTGAGACCCAGTACTTC.

The rearrangement joins TRBV7-3 to TRBJ2-7, with TRBD1 matching 9 bases. Germline loops: CDR1 SGHTA, CDR2 FQGTGA. This CDR3 is built from 15 residues. V lost 5 bases and J lost 2; bases outside the gene matches: 7. The CDR3 protein is CASSPGTGKPYEQYF. The CDR3 coding sequence is TGTGCCAGCAGCCCCGGGACAGGGAAGCCCTACGAGCAGTACTTC.

This chain uses TRBV27 with TRBJ2-7; 8 nucleotides agree with TRBD2. Germline lookup yields CDR1 MNHEY and CDR2 SMNVEV (reference sequence). V dropped 6 bases and J dropped 6; count of bases not matched to a gene: 7. The CDR3 is 13 amino acids. CDR3 residues: CASSREGLGEQYF. CDR3 bases: TGTGCCAGCAGCCGGGAGGGCTTGGGCGAGCAGTACTTC.

V is TRBV19 and J is TRBJ2-5; D may be TRBD2 (6 bases). Trimming removed 11 bases from V and 1 base from J, with 11 bases in between. From germline, CDR1 is LNHDA and CDR2 SQIVND (reference sequence). CDR3 size: 12 residues. The CDR3 nucleotides read TGTGCCTCGGGACTTCGCCAAGAGACCCAGTACTTC. Amino acid sequence: CASGLRQETQYF.

The chain is built from TRBV25-1 and TRBJ1-6; D uncertain. Germline CDR1 reads MGHDK; CDR2 reads SYGVNS. The CDR3 covers 13 residues. The V gene lost 6 bases and the J gene lost 8 bases, with 11 bases spanning the gap. CDR3 nucleotide sequence: TGTGCCAGCAGGCATCAAACGGATTCACCCCTCCACTTT. Translation: CASRHQTDSPLHF.

The CDR3 coding sequence is TGTGCCTGGGATAGGACAGGGGCGGGGGAGCAGTACTTC. This gives the protein CAWDRTGAGEQYF. This sequence joins TRBV30 and TRBJ2-7; 9 bases are a match to TRBD1. This CDR3 spans 13 amino acids. Per germline, CDR1 GTSNPN and CDR2 SVGIG (reference sequence). The V segment lost 5 bases and the J segment 7 bases; nucleotides outside the gene matches: 9.

The J gene is TRBJ2-6, the V gene TRBV5-6, with a weak D call TRBD1 (5 bases). Germline V gene sequence: CDR1 SGHDT, CDR2 YYEEEE. CDR3 length: 17 amino acids. V was clipped by 0 bases and J by 0 bases, with 10 bases between them. For the CDR3, the DNA is TGTGCCAGCAGCTTGGGTCAGGGTCTCTCTGGGGCCAACGTCCTGACTTTC. Translating gives CASSLGQGLSGANVLTF.

A note on this clone: The same CDR3 arises from other DNA sequences in this sample as well. The chain couples TRBV5-1 to TRBJ2-3; D call uncertain. Trimming shortened V by 0 bases and J by 1 base, and 3 bases separated the two germline ends. The CDR3 covers 13 residues. Germline V CDR1 and CDR2: SGHRS, YFSETQ. CDR3 bases: TGCGCCAGCAGCTTGGTAGGCACAGATACGCAGTATTTT. Its protein product is CASSLVGTDTQYF.

The chain is built from TRBV30 and TRBJ1-1, with 7 bases aligning to TRBD1. The V and J ends lost 0 bases and 1 base, in that order; junction bases with no gene match: 11. The CDR3 consists of 17 residues. Germline V gene lookup returns CDR1 GTSNPN and CDR2 SVGIG (reference sequence). The CDR3 DNA is TGTGCCTGGAGTGTAGAACCGGACAGGACAGGGAACACTGAAGCTTTCTTT. It codes for CAWSVEPDRTGNTEAFF.

The genes are TRBV5-4 and TRBJ2-5, with unresolved D. Germline V gene sequence: CDR1 SGHNT, CDR2 YYREEE (reference sequence). The V end lost 0 bases, the J end lost 6 bases, and 9 bases lay between the germline ends. The CDR3 sequence is 13 residues long. This CDR3 reads CASSLADGKTQYF. CDR3 bases: TGTGCCAGCAGCTTGGCTGATGGAAAGACCCAGTACTTC. Looking up the rest from reference TRBV5-4 and TRBJ2-5 gives the full variable domain: ETGVTQSPTHLIKTRGQQVTLRCSSQSGHNTVSWYQQALGQGPQFIFQYYREEENGRGNFPPRFSGLQFPNYSSELNVNALELDDSALYLCASSLADGKTQYFGPGTRLLVL.

This rearrangement joins TRBV6-5 to TRBJ2-5; 8 positions match TRBD2. This CDR3 has 13 amino acids. J was trimmed by 4 bases and V by 7 bases; bases with no gene match: 5. Germline-derived CDR1 and CDR2 are MNHEY and SVGAGI. The CDR3 DNA follows: TGTGCCAGCACCTTAGCGGGATCAGAGACCCAGTACTTC. Translating gives CASTLAGSETQYF.

The CDR3 protein is CASSVGQDNQPQHF. Here the CDR3 DNA reads TGTGCCAGCAGCGTAGGACAGGACAATCAGCCCCAGCATTTT. The chain uses TRBV9 and TRBJ1-5; D may be TRBD1 (6 bases). The CDR3 is made up of 14 amino acids. Germline V gene data show CDR1 as SGDLS and CDR2 as YYNGEE. The V end was cut by 0 bases, the J end by 3 bases, with 7 bases between.

The chain is built from TRBV7-2 and TRBJ2-2; D gene uncertain. The CDR3 runs 13 residues. V shed 4 bases and J shed 0 bases, with 3 bases lying between them. Germline CDR1 and CDR2: SGHTA and FQGNSA. The CDR3: CASSSANTGELFF. DNA for the CDR3: TGTGCCAGCAGCTCTGCGAACACCGGGGAGCTGTTTTTT.

As DNA, the CDR3 is TGTGCCAGTAGTATAGGGCGGGAGGACGAGCAGTACTTC. As protein: CASSIGREDEQYF. This chain joins TRBV19 and TRBJ2-7; 8 nucleotides agree with TRBD2. The CDR3 consists of 13 residues. CDR1 and CDR2 from the germline V gene are LNHDA and SQIVND (reference sequence). Trimming cost V 1 base and J 5 bases; bases outside gene matches: 1.

This clone has a single count. This chain joins TRBV7-9 and TRBJ2-4; D unresolved. This CDR3 is 11 amino acids long. Per the germline V gene, CDR1 is SEHNR and CDR2 is FQNEAQ (reference sequence). Trimming stripped 5 bases from V and 6 bases from J, with 5 bases between. The CDR3 nucleotides read TGTGCCAGCAGCCCCGTAAACATTCAGTACTTC. This encodes CASSPVNIQYF. Supplemented by reference TRBV7-9 and TRBJ2-4, the full variable domain reads DTGVSQNPRHKITKRGQNVTFRCDPISEHNRLYWYRQTLGQGPEFLTYFQNEAQLEKSRLLSDRFSAERPKGSFSTLEIQRTEQGDSAMYLCASSPVNIQYFGAGTRLSVL.

This sequence joins TRBV28 and TRBJ1-1, with a tentative D call TRBD1 (5 bases). The length of the CDR3 is 12 residues. From germline, CDR1 is MDHEN and CDR2 SYDVKM. Trimming took off 6 bases at V and 8 bases at J, with 13 bases between the two ends. CDR3: CASRQRDREAFF. CDR3 nucleotide sequence: TGTGCCAGCAGGCAGAGAGACAGAGAAGCTTTCTTT.

The rearrangement links TRBV7-3 to TRBJ2-2; D assignment may be TRBD1 or TRBD2 (6 bases each). The germline V and J ends were trimmed by 5 bases and 3 bases, with 7 bases remaining between them. The CDR3 sequence is 13 residues long. Germline V gene sequence: CDR1 SGHTA, CDR2 FQGTGA. CDR3 amino acids: CASSRGDTGELFF. CDR3 bases: TGTGCCAGCAGCAGGGGGGACACCGGGGAGCTGTTTTTT.

This sequence joins TRBV2 and TRBJ1-2, with 7 positions matching TRBD1. The J segment lost 6 bases and the V segment lost 8 bases, leaving 12 bases of the junction unmatched. The germline gives CDR1 SNHLY, CDR2 FYNNEI. CDR3 length: 14 residues. The CDR3 protein is CASSRQGVDDGYTF. The CDR3, as DNA: TGTGCCAGCTCCCGACAGGGTGTAGATGATGGCTACACCTTC.

This clone was seen a few times. The V and J genes are TRBV10-2 and TRBJ1-1; D is ambiguous. This CDR3 is built from 15 residues. The germline V and J ends were trimmed by 4 bases and 0 bases, with 12 bases remaining between them. CDR1 is WSHSY and CDR2 is SAAADI in the germline V gene. The CDR3: CASSATRHMNTEAFF. The DNA of the CDR3 is TGCGCCAGCAGTGCGACTAGACACATGAACACTGAAGCTTTCTTT.

This clone appeared a few times. At one of its ends the junction is not consistent with the germline gene, which may arise from a read error. The chain recombines TRBV7-7 with TRBJ2-4; maybe TRBD2 (5 bases). Germline V gene data show CDR1 as SSHAT and CDR2 as FNYEAQ (reference sequence). The CDR3 totals 16 residues. CDR3 residues: CASSPPGSGTKNIQYF. The CDR3 DNA reads TGTGCTAGCAGCCCCCCCGGGTCGGGAACCAAAAACATTCAGTACTTC.

This clone was seen a single time. The rearrangement uses TRBV10-3 and TRBJ2-7, with 8 bases aligning to TRBD2. This CDR3 is 12 amino acids long. CDR1 is ENHRY and CDR2 is SYGVKD in the germline V gene. CDR3 coding DNA: TGTTCGGCGGCGGGGGGCTCCTACGAGCAGTACTTC. Translated, it gives CSAAGGSYEQYF.

The chain carries TRBV7-3 and TRBJ2-1; TRBD2 aligns across 11 bases. This CDR3 has 16 amino acids. Losses at the gene ends were 3 bases for V and 9 bases for J; bases not matched to a gene: 10. Per germline, CDR1 SGHTA and CDR2 FQGTGA. The CDR3 DNA sequence: TGTGCCAGCAGCTTGGGTCTACTAGCGGGAGCCGGTGAGCAGTTCTTC. Translation gives CASSLGLLAGAGEQFF.